The entry below describes one T cell receptor beta chain. The repertoire was sequenced with immunoSEQ multiplex PCR; TCRdb's copy has only in-frame clones and lacks some. The table lists 60,000 to 90,000 clones, about 95% of them singletons, with 0.24% in the top ten. This specimen belongs to a study of technical replicates of blood from a few donors. Per the germline V gene, CDR1 is LNHNV and CDR2 is YYDKDF (reference sequence). The CDR3 covers 14 residues. The ends lost 5 bases at V and 1 base at J; junction bases unmatched: 2. The TCR comes from a human donor in good health. The sequenced sample consisted of T cells isolated from PBMCs. V is TRBV15 and J is TRBJ1-1; 9 nucleotides align to TRBD1. DNA of the CDR3: TGTGCCACCAGCCGACAGGGGGAGAACACTGAAGCTTTCTTT. Translated, it gives CATSRQGENTEAFF.